A single sample is the source of the 24 T cell receptor beta chains below, sequenced in a study of T-cell reconstitution after alpha-beta-depleted transplantation in children. Unique molecular identifiers were used in preparing the TCRbeta library. TCRdb re-called the PCR reads through MiXCR, storing one row per CDR3 protein. The sample holds 190,000 or so distinct CDR3 sequences, about 15% seen once. This sample comprised PBMCs from the stem cell graft donor, obtained from the stem cell graft. The receptors here all came from a human donor who donated a stem cell graft to a child with acute lymphoblastic leukemia.

This sequence joins TRBV4-1 and TRBJ2-3, with D possibly matching TRBD2 (6 bases). Looked up from germline, CDR1 is MGHRA and CDR2 is YSYEKL. Trimming stripped 0 bases from V and 0 bases from J, with 16 bases between. CDR3 length: 18 residues. In DNA form, the CDR3 reads TGCGCCAGCAGCCAAGAGGAGGGATTCCCCCGGAGCACAGATACGCAGTATTTT. Its protein product is CASSQEEGFPRSTDTQYF.

The chain is built from TRBV3-1 and TRBJ2-4, with TRBD2 matching over 15 bases. V dropped 4 bases and J dropped 1; count of bases not matched to a gene: 8. Germline lookup yields CDR1 LGHDT and CDR2 YNNKEL (reference sequence). This CDR3 comprises 19 residues. In DNA form, the CDR3 reads TGTGCCAGCAGCCTCCCTCGGACTAGCGGGAGGGAGGCCAAAAACATTCAGTACTTC. Protein: CASSLPRTSGREAKNIQYF. Full variable domain (outside the CDR3, taken from reference TRBV3-1 and TRBJ2-4): DTAVSQTPKYLVTQMGNDKSIKCEQNLGHDTMYWYKQDSKKFLKIMFSYNNKELIINETVPNRFSPKSPDKAHLNLHINSLELGDSAVYFCASSLPRTSGREAKNIQYFGAGTRLSVL.

This clonotype occurred many times. This chain uses TRBV5-1 with TRBJ1-1; 8 bases match TRBD1. The CDR3 is made up of 14 amino acids. Unmatched junction bases numbered 4, after V lost 2 bases and J lost 4 bases. In germline, CDR1 is SGHRS, CDR2 YFSETQ. The CDR3 region is CASSLNRGGTEAFF. The CDR3 nucleotides read TGCGCCAGCAGCTTAAACAGGGGGGGCACTGAAGCTTTCTTT. The full variable domain, its missing parts supplied by reference TRBV5-1 and TRBJ1-1, is KAGVTQTPRYLIKTRGQQVTLSCSPISGHRSVSWYQQTPGQGLQFLFEYFSETQRNKGNFPGRFSGRQFSNSRSEMNVSTLELGDSALYLCASSLNRGGTEAFFGQGTRLTVV.

As to this clonotype: A junction end diverges from the germline sequence, so it may reflect a read error. This chain links TRBV5-1 with TRBJ1-1, with a tentative D call TRBD1 (6 bases). The CDR3 spans 15 residues. Germline CDR1 reads SGHRS; CDR2 reads YFSETQ. The CDR3 loop is CASSRFSQGNTEALF. The DNA of the CDR3 is TGCGCCAGCAGCCGCTTTTCGCAGGGGAACACTGAAGCTTTATTT.

This clonotype was counted at least ten times. The rearrangement uses TRBV27 and TRBJ1-1, with a tentative D call TRBD1 (5 bases). The CDR3 length is 13 residues. Germline-derived CDR1 and CDR2 are MNHEY and SMNVEV (reference sequence). V was clipped by 10 bases and J by 3 bases, with 15 bases between them. The CDR3 spells CATLGRDYTEAFF. CDR3 DNA: TGTGCCACCCTAGGGAGGGACTACACTGAAGCTTTCTTT.

This clonotype has at least ten counts. This sequence joins TRBV20-1 and TRBJ2-1; the match to TRBD1 covers 7 bases. This CDR3 has 14 residues. V dropped 4 bases and J dropped 3; count of bases not matched to a gene: 6. Per germline, CDR1 DFQATT and CDR2 SNEGSKA (reference sequence). The CDR3 protein is CSAIDRAYYNEQFF. The CDR3 DNA reads TGCAGTGCTATCGACAGGGCATACTACAATGAGCAGTTCTTC.

With regard to this clonotype: Mismatch with germline at one junction end may stem from a read error. The genes are TRBV5-1 and TRBJ1-5, with D uncertain. Per the germline V gene, CDR1 is SGHRS and CDR2 is YFSETQ. The CDR3 sequence is 16 residues long. CDR3 protein: CASSLGVTDSTQPQHF. Here the CDR3 DNA reads TGCGCCAGCAGCTTGGGGGTCACAGATAGCACTCAGCCCCAGCATTTT.

Ten or more counts support this clonotype. This rearrangement joins TRBV19 to TRBJ1-4; 10 bases are shared with TRBD1. The CDR3 is 14 residues long. V was pared by 6 bases and J by 8 bases, with 6 bases of the junction left unmatched. The germline gives CDR1 LNHDA, CDR2 SQIVND (reference sequence). The DNA of the CDR3 is TGTGCCAGTAGCCGACAGGGGGCAAGGGAAAAACTGTTTTTT. Translated, it gives CASSRQGAREKLFF.

Turning to this clonotype: A read error is possible here, since a much larger clone lies one base away. The chain recombines TRBV19 with TRBJ2-1; TRBD2 aligns across 10 bases. CDR1 LNHDA and CDR2 SQIVND come from the germline V gene (reference sequence). The V segment lost 5 bases and the J segment 7 bases; nucleotides outside the gene matches: 8. CDR3 length: 15 residues. The CDR3 DNA reads TGTGCCAGTAGTCTCGTAGCGGGAGGAAGGAATGAGCAGTTCTTC. Translation gives CASSLVAGGRNEQFF.

This clonotype was observed many times. The chain joins TRBV28 to TRBJ2-7, with 8 nucleotides matching TRBD1. The germline V gene encodes CDR1 MDHEN and CDR2 SYDVKM. After removal of 4 bases from V and 3 bases from J, the junction contained 8 bases not matched to a gene. This CDR3 comprises 15 residues. The CDR3 protein is CASSSPPQGDYEQYF. The CDR3 coding sequence is TGTGCCAGCAGTTCTCCACCACAGGGGGACTACGAGCAGTACTTC. The variable domain in full, with the rest retrieved from reference TRBV28 and TRBJ2-7, is DVKVTQSSRYLVKRTGEKVFLECVQDMDHENMFWYRQDPGLGLRLIYFSYDVKMKEKGDIPEGYSVSREKKERFSLILESASTNQTSMYLCASSSPPQGDYEQYFGPGTRLTVT.

In its sample, this clonotype was seen many times. The V call is TRBV5-1, the J call TRBJ2-7; D is undetermined. V lost 3 bases to trimming and J lost 1 base, with 11 bases between them. CDR3 length equals 14 residues. The germline CDR1 and CDR2 sequences are SGHRS and YFSETQ. CDR3 bases: TGCGCCAGCAGCTCACACGATTTATCCTACGAGCAGTACTTC. Translation: CASSSHDLSYEQYF.

In this sample, this clonotype turned up many times. The chain is built from TRBV29-1 and TRBJ2-7; no reliable D call. Trimming stripped 4 bases from V and 4 bases from J, with 17 bases between. The CDR3 totals 14 residues. Per the germline V gene, CDR1 is SQVTM and CDR2 is ANQGSEA. The CDR3 region is CSVVISRPLYEQYF. CDR3 nucleotide sequence: TGCAGCGTTGTGATCAGCCGTCCCCTTTACGAGCAGTACTTC.

Details on this clonotype: A much larger clone differs from this one at a single base, so this may be a read error. V and J are TRBV12-3 or TRBV12-4 and TRBJ1-6; the match to TRBD1 covers 9 bases. The ends lost 10 bases at V and 14 bases at J; junction bases unmatched: 9. The CDR3 has 12 residues. CDR3 protein: CATQDRGGALHF. DNA for the CDR3: TGTGCCACCCAGGACAGGGGCGGTGCCCTCCACTTT.

Comment on this clonotype: A much larger clone differs by one base, so this may be a read error. V gene TRBV11-2 combines with J gene TRBJ2-7; a weak D match, TRBD1 (5 bases). Trimming cost V 1 base and J 4 bases, with 23 bases left between them. The CDR3 contains 18 residues. The germline CDR1 and CDR2 sequences are SGHAT and FQNNGV. CDR3 nucleotide sequence: TGTGCCAGCAGCTTAGGATTGGGGCGACAGTGGGAAAAGTACGAGCAGTACTTC. Protein: CASSLGLGRQWEKYEQYF.

The CDR3 reads CASSLQGGGSGANVLTF. DNA for the CDR3: TGCGCCAGCAGCTTACAGGGTGGGGGATCTGGGGCCAACGTCCTGACTTTC. V and J are TRBV5-1 and TRBJ2-6, with D possibly matching TRBD1 (6 bases). Germline V gives CDR1 SGHRS, CDR2 YFSETQ. CDR3 length: 17 amino acids. The V and J ends lost 2 bases and 1 base respectively, with 13 bases between them. Full variable domain (outside the CDR3, taken from reference TRBV5-1 and TRBJ2-6): KAGVTQTPRYLIKTRGQQVTLSCSPISGHRSVSWYQQTPGQGLQFLFEYFSETQRNKGNFPGRFSGRQFSNSRSEMNVSTLELGDSALYLCASSLQGGGSGANVLTFGAGSRLTVL.

This clonotype has ten or more counts. V gene TRBV20-1 combines with J gene TRBJ2-5, with D unresolved. Deletions cut 1 base from V and 0 bases from J, with 9 bases between. This CDR3 is 14 amino acids long. Germline loops: CDR1 DFQATT, CDR2 SNEGSKA (reference sequence). The CDR3: CSARVGWYQETQYF. DNA for the CDR3: TGCAGTGCTAGAGTCGGGTGGTACCAAGAGACCCAGTACTTC.

Many counts were recorded for this clonotype. This chain links TRBV5-1 with TRBJ2-3; no definite D call. CDR3 size: 14 residues. Trimming left V 5 bases short and J 3 bases short, with 13 bases between. Germline assignment: CDR1 SGHRS and CDR2 YFSETQ. CDR3 coding DNA: TGCGCCAGCAGGGTTCTAAGTACGACAGATACGCAGTATTTT. Translation gives CASRVLSTTDTQYF.

This clonotype was seen a few times. The chain couples TRBV3-1 to TRBJ1-1, with 10 bases aligning to TRBD1. V lost 1 base, J lost 4 bases, and 3 bases stayed unmatched. This CDR3 comprises 15 residues. Germline V lookup: CDR1 LGHDT, CDR2 YNNKEL (reference sequence). The CDR3 sequence: CASSQGDRGGTEAFF. Written as DNA, the CDR3 is TGTGCCAGCAGCCAAGGGGACAGGGGTGGCACTGAAGCTTTCTTT.

The table lists this clonotype with many counts. The chain combines TRBV20-1 with TRBJ2-7; D tentatively fits TRBD1 or TRBD2 (5 bases each). Trimming removed 0 bases at V and 1 base at J, with 13 bases between. Germline-derived CDR1 and CDR2 are DFQATT and SNEGSKA (reference sequence). The CDR3 loop spans 15 amino acids. The CDR3 nucleotides are TGCAGTGCTAGAGATCGCCGAGGGGTATCCTACGAGCAGTACTTC. This sequence encodes CSARDRRGVSYEQYF.

This clonotype has at least ten counts. This chain links TRBV6-1 with TRBJ2-1; 8 positions match TRBD2. This CDR3 is built from 16 residues. The V and J ends lost 0 bases and 3 bases, in that order; junction bases with no gene match: 4. Per germline, CDR1 MNHNS and CDR2 SASEGT. As DNA, the CDR3 is TGTGCCAGCAGTGAAGCCGGGACTAGAGACTACAATGAGCAGTTCTTC. Protein sequence: CASSEAGTRDYNEQFF.

V usage is TRBV25-1 and J usage is TRBJ2-1, with D possibly being TRBD2 (5 bases). The CDR3 runs to 15 residues. Trimming left V 3 bases short and J 0 bases short, with 9 bases between. Germline-derived CDR1 and CDR2 are MGHDK and SYGVNS. In DNA form, the CDR3 reads TGTGCCAGCAGTGACTCAGCGGACTCCTACAATGAGCAGTTCTTC. Its translation: CASSDSADSYNEQFF.

This clonotype was seen a few times. The V and J genes are TRBV3-1 and TRBJ2-1, with unresolved D. V gave up 4 bases and J gave up 1 base, with 5 bases separating them. The CDR3 runs to 13 residues. Germline CDR1 and CDR2: LGHDT and YNNKEL (reference sequence). This CDR3 reads CASSLESYNEQFF. The CDR3 DNA follows: TGTGCCAGCAGCCTGGAGTCCTACAATGAGCAGTTCTTC.

This clonotype was picked up many times. The chain has TRBV2 and TRBJ2-3, with 10 nucleotides matching TRBD1. Trimming at V came to 4 bases and at J to 4 bases, leaving 2 bases not matched to a gene. The CDR3 has 14 residues. Per germline, CDR1 SNHLY and CDR2 FYNNEI. CDR3 nucleotide sequence: TGTGCCAGCAGTGCGACAGGGGGCGCAGATACGCAGTATTTT. Protein product: CASSATGGADTQYF.

There are many counts of this clonotype. The chain recombines TRBV27 with TRBJ1-1, with D uncertain. The germline V gene has CDR1 MNHEY and CDR2 SMNVEV (reference sequence). There are 14 residues in the CDR3. Trimming took off 7 bases at V and 2 bases at J, with 14 bases between the two ends. DNA of the CDR3: TGTGCCAGCAAACCCGGCAACCGAAACACTGAAGCTTTCTTT. It encodes CASKPGNRNTEAFF.